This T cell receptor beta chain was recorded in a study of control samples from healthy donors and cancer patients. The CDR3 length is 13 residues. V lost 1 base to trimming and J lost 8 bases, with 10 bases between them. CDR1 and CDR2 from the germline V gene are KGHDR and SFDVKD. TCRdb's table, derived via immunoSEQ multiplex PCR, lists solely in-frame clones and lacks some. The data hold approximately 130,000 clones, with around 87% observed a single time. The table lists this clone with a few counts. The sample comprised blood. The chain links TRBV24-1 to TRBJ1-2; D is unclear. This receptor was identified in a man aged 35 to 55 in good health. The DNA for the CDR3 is TGTGCCACCAGTGATTTAGATGCTATGGGCTACACCTTC. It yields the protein CATSDLDAMGYTF.